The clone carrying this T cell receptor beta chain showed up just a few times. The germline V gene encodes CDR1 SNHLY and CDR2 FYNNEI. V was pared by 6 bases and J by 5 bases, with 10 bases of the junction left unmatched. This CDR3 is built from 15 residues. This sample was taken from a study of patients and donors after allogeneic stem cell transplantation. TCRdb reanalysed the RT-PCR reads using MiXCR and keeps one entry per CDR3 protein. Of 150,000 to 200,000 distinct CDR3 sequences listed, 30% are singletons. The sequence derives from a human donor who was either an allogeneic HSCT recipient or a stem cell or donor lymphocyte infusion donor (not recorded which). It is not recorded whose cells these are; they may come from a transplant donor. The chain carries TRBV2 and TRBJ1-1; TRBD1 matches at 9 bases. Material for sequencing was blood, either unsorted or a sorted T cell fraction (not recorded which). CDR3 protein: CASRSRTGEGTEAFF. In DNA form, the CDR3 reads TGTGCCAGCAGATCCCGGACAGGGGAGGGGACTGAAGCTTTCTTT.